This TCR beta chain emerged from a study of a mutant IDH1 vaccine in newly diagnosed glioma. Study context: Vaccinations were initiated 4-6 weeks following radiotherapy alone, or were given together with temozolomide cycles. The therapy given earlier, which was standard therapy, consisted of radiotherapy, temozolomide, or both, and most of the patients received both.

This table comes from immunoSEQ multiplex PCR, and its TCRdb copy is limited to in-frame clones, with some not included. This sample has over 50,000 clones; approximately 80% occur once, and the top ten carry over 4.5%. CDR3 length equals 16 residues. Germline CDR1 is SGHDT and CDR2 is YYEEEE. Deletions cut 2 bases from V and 2 bases from J, with 16 bases between. The time point was: week 47, end of study. Doses of 300 ug of mutant IDH1 20-mer peptide were given with topical imiquimod. A note on this clone: Its matching antigen is unknown.

V gene TRBV5-6 combines with J gene TRBJ1-1; no reliable D call. The source material was PBMCs, sampled from a glioma patient whose treatment included an IDH1 peptide vaccine. This TCR was sampled from a middle-aged woman with glioma. Some clones in this sample may be carry-over from other donors' samples. CDR3 in amino acids: CASSFGSESINTEAFF. Here the CDR3 DNA reads TGTGCCAGCAGCTTTGGGTCAGAATCTATTAACACTGAAGCTTTCTTT. The full variable domain, its missing parts supplied by reference TRBV5-6 and TRBJ1-1, is DAGVTQSPTHLIKTRGQQVTLRCSPKSGHDTVSWYQQALGQGPQFIFQYYEEEERQRGNFPDRFSGHQFPNYSSELNVNALLLGDSALYLCASSFGSESINTEAFFGQGTRLTVV.